The clone carrying this T cell receptor beta chain has just a few counts. The sample is drawn from a study of molecular identifiers for immune sequencing clone quantification. V was pared by 4 bases and J by 5 bases, with 9 bases of the junction left unmatched. The CDR3 runs to 15 residues. Germline V CDR1 and CDR2: SEHNR, FQNEAQ (reference sequence). TCRdb re-called the PCR reads with MiXCR, one entry per CDR3 protein. Here the sample spans about 500,000 distinct CDR3 sequences, about 22% being singletons. The receptor was isolated from a human donor in good health. Some libraries in this study had Jurkat cell RNA spiked in. V is TRBV7-9 and J is TRBJ1-2; 8 bases line up with TRBD1. Sequencing used naive CD8+ T cells from blood, with Jurkat cell RNA spiked in. Described subset: FACS-sorted CD8+CD4-CCR7+CD45RA+ naive T cells. CDR3 loop: CASSSSRDRKYGYTF. As DNA, the CDR3 is TGTGCCAGCAGCTCCAGCCGGGACAGGAAATATGGCTACACCTTC.